These T cell receptor beta chains were read from a single sample in a study of technical replicates of blood from several donors. The assay was immunoSEQ multiplex PCR, and TCRdb's table has in-frame clones only and misses some. The repertoire consists of 53,000 or so clones, with about 86% occurring once and the leading ten covering over 5.5%. Sequenced: PBMCs. Receptor source: a human donor in good health. Some clones in this sample may be carry-over from other donors' samples. The CDR3 runs from the conserved cysteine through the conserved F or W. D genes are given only for firm matches. Only some rows state a clone size, as once, few, many or a class for expanded clones.

DNA | CDR3 | V | size | D | J
TGCGCCAGCAGCCAAGAGCGACAGGGGGTTCAGCCCCAGCATTTT | CASSQERQGVQPQHF | TRBV4-3 | - | TRBD1 | TRBJ1-5
TGCGCCAGCAGCTTAGGGGACAGGGCCTACGAGCAGTACTTC | CASSLGDRAYEQYF | TRBV5-1 | - | TRBD1 | TRBJ2-7
TGTGCCACCAGCGGAGACAGGGGATCAGGGGCCAACGTCCTGACTTTC | CATSGDRGSGANVLTF | TRBV15 | - | TRBD1 | TRBJ2-6
TGTGCCAGCAGCCAGGGGACGGCACAAAACATTCAGTACTTC | CASSQGTAQNIQYF | TRBV9 | few | - | TRBJ2-4
TGTGCCAGCAGCTCCGGACACAACGGACGAGAGACCCAGTACTTC | CASSSGHNGRETQYF | TRBV7-3 | - | - | TRBJ2-5
TGTGCCAGCACCCGAGAGGGGGCGGGCTCACCCCTCCACTTT | CASTREGAGSPLHF | TRBV6-5 | - | TRBD1 | TRBJ1-6
TGTGCCAGCAGCCAAGGGGAGGACTATGGCTACACCTTC | CASSQGEDYGYTF | TRBV6-1 | - | - | TRBJ1-2
TGTGCCAGCAGTGAGAGGAATCAGCCCCAGCATTTT | CASSERNQPQHF | TRBV6-4 | once | - | TRBJ1-5
TGTGCCAGCAGCCAAAACTTGGACAGGCCCGATCAGCCCCAGCATTTT | CASSQNLDRPDQPQHF | TRBV4-2 | - | TRBD1 | TRBJ1-5
TGTGCGGGACAGGGGAGCGCCTATAATTCACCCCTCCACTTT | CAGQGSAYNSPLHF | TRBV28 | - | TRBD1 | TRBJ1-6
TGTGCCAGCAGTTTCCGGGGGGGAGGCTACACCTTC | CASSFRGGGYTF | TRBV6-6 | - | - | TRBJ1-2
TGCGCCAGCAGCTCCGGGGAGACCCAGTACTTC | CASSSGETQYF | TRBV5-1 | - | - | TRBJ2-5
TGTGCCAGCAGCTTAGGACTGGCTCACTACGAGCAGTACTTC | CASSLGLAHYEQYF | TRBV11-2 | - | - | TRBJ2-7
TGTGCCAGCAGTTACCGTGACAGGGGGTCCTACGAGCAGTACTTC | CASSYRDRGSYEQYF | TRBV6-5 | - | TRBD1 | TRBJ2-7
TGTGCCACCAGCAGAGATTCGAGTTATATCGGGGAGCTGTTTTTT | CATSRDSSYIGELFF | TRBV15 | - | - | TRBJ2-2
TGTGCCAGCAGTGGCGGGATTAGCGGCTTATACGAGCAGTACTTC | CASSGGISGLYEQYF | TRBV6-1 | - | - | TRBJ2-7
TGTGCCAGCAGCTTAAACAGCCTCAACGGCATTTATGGCTACACCTTC | CASSLNSLNGIYGYTF | TRBV5-6 | - | - | TRBJ1-2
TGTGCCACCAGCAGAGATCTCCCCACAGGGGGGGACACTGAAGCTTTCTTT | CATSRDLPTGGDTEAFF | TRBV15 | - | TRBD1 | TRBJ1-1
TGTGCCTCGGGGACTAGCGGAAAAGAGACCCAGTACTTC | CASGTSGKETQYF | TRBV30 | - | TRBD2 | TRBJ2-5
TGTGCCAGCTCACCGACGGAGAGGACTGAAGCTTTCTTT | CASSPTERTEAFF | TRBV18 | - | - | TRBJ1-1
TGTGCCAGCAGTACAGGGGGGTACACAGATACGCAGTATTTT | CASSTGGYTDTQYF | TRBV9 | - | TRBD1 | TRBJ2-3
TGTGCCAGCAGTAACGACAGCCTCGTGATCTATGGCTACACCTTC | CASSNDSLVIYGYTF | TRBV7-2 | - | - | TRBJ1-2
TGCAGCGTTGAAGATCTTCACCGGCGTCGGGGTGGTGGAAACACCATATATTTT | CSVEDLHRRRGGGNTIYF | TRBV29-1 | - | - | TRBJ1-3
TGTGCCAGCAGTCTGGACAGTACCGGGGAGCTGTTTTTT | CASSLDSTGELFF | TRBV27 | - | - | TRBJ2-2
TGTGCCAGCAGTGAAGCGTGGAGTCTAGGGAGTAATACGCAGTATTTT | CASSEAWSLGSNTQYF | TRBV2 | - | - | TRBJ2-3
TGTGCCAGCAGTTTAGTAACCCCAGGGTCGACAACTAATGAAAAACTGTTTTTT | CASSLVTPGSTTNEKLFF | TRBV27 | - | - | TRBJ1-4
TGTGCCATCAGTGAGACAGGGGTGGGATCACCCCTCCACTTT | CAISETGVGSPLHF | TRBV10-3 | - | TRBD1 | TRBJ1-6
TGCGCCAGCAGCCAAGATCCCGACTCCCGCGAGCAGTACTTC | CASSQDPDSREQYF | TRBV4-3 | - | - | TRBJ2-7
TGTGCCAGCAGCCCCAGGACTAATGAGCAGTTCTTC | CASSPRTNEQFF | TRBV7-6 | few | - | TRBJ2-1
TGTGCCAGCAGTGAATCCCTGGCGGGGGCGTCGAACACTGAAGCTTTCTTT | CASSESLAGASNTEAFF | TRBV25-1 | - | - | TRBJ1-1
TGTGCCAGCAGTGCCCGGGTCGGGACTGAAGCTTTCTTT | CASSARVGTEAFF | TRBV2 | - | - | TRBJ1-1
TGCAGCGTTGAAGTGGATAGGGCCCAGGGATACGAGCAGTACTTC | CSVEVDRAQGYEQYF | TRBV29-1 | - | - | TRBJ2-7
TGTGCCAGCAGCTTAGTGGGGACTAGCGCATACGAGCAGTACTTC | CASSLVGTSAYEQYF | TRBV7-2 | - | TRBD2 | TRBJ2-7
TGTGCCAGCAGCAGGACAGCCCTAGCCAAAAACATTCAGTACTTC | CASSRTALAKNIQYF | TRBV7-9 | - | - | TRBJ2-4